Shown below are 14 T cell receptor beta chains from a single sample sequenced in a study of CD8+ T cells in alopecia areata. Extraction and reverse transcription of RNA yielded cDNA as the sequencing template. Measured with immunoSEQ multiplex PCR; TCRdb has only the in-frame clones, and not every one. Of roughly 110,000 clones listed, around three fifths were seen once; the top ten hold 9% to 15%. As for treatment: oral pan-JAK inhibitor, 5-10 mg twice daily. The source material was CD8+ T cells sorted from blood, sampled at week 24, from a patient treated with tofacitinib. All receptors derive from a human donor with alopecia areata.

As to this clone: The same CDR3 can be traced to other DNA sequences in this sample. The J gene is TRBJ1-1, the V gene TRBV27, with D perhaps matching TRBD1 (6 bases). V lost 2 bases, J lost 4 bases, and 11 bases lay in between. The CDR3 has 14 amino acids. Per germline, CDR1 MNHEY and CDR2 SMNVEV (reference sequence). Here the CDR3 DNA reads TGTGCCAGCAGTTTAGGGGGCGCGGGCACTGAAGCTTTCTTT. Protein: CASSLGGAGTEAFF.

The chain carries TRBV7-8 and TRBJ1-4, with 8 bases identical to TRBD1. The V gene's germline CDR1 is SGHVS and CDR2 FQNEAQ. The CDR3 covers 19 residues. V shed 8 bases and J 2 bases; nucleotides not matched to a gene: 19. This CDR3 is CASQLLGTGSLATNEKLFF. The CDR3 DNA reads TGTGCCAGCCAACTCCTCGGGACAGGCTCGTTGGCGACTAATGAAAAACTGTTTTTT.

This clone turned up a few times. The V and J genes are TRBV6-6 and TRBJ2-1, with D possibly being TRBD2 (5 bases). Between the trimmed V and J ends, which lost 2 bases and 0 bases, there was a span of 11 bases. Germline V lookup: CDR1 MNHNY, CDR2 SVGAGI (reference sequence). This CDR3 comprises 16 residues. The CDR3, as DNA: TGTGCCAGCAGTTACAGCGACTACCCCTCCTACAATGAGCAGTTCTTC. It specifies CASSYSDYPSYNEQFF.

The chain joins TRBV2 to TRBJ2-2; D gene ambiguous. V dropped 8 bases and J dropped 6 bases, with 19 bases sitting between them. Germline V gene lookup returns CDR1 SNHLY and CDR2 FYNNEI. The CDR3 is 15 amino acids. The CDR3 coding sequence is TGTGCCAGCGTCGTGATGTCAGATGTCCCCGGGGAGCTGTTTTTT. Its translation: CASVVMSDVPGELFF.

The V gene is TRBV19, the J gene TRBJ2-5; TRBD2 matches 8 bases. The CDR3 runs 15 residues. V lost 6 bases and J lost 5; bases outside the gene matches: 11. CDR1 and CDR2 (germline): LNHDA, SQIVND (reference sequence). The CDR3 sequence is CASSNIGGAWETQYF. The CDR3 DNA is TGTGCCAGTAGCAACATCGGGGGGGCTTGGGAGACCCAGTACTTC.

CDR3 DNA: TGTGCCAGCAGACTAGCGGGTTACACAGATACGCAGTATTTT. Amino acids: CASRLAGYTDTQYF. V gene TRBV2 combines with J gene TRBJ2-3, with 9 bases that match TRBD2. The germline V gene has CDR1 SNHLY and CDR2 FYNNEI. This CDR3 has 14 amino acids. The ends lost 6 bases at V and 2 bases at J; junction bases unmatched: 3.

This clone was seen a handful of times. This chain uses TRBV4-2 with TRBJ2-3; TRBD1 might be the D (5 bases). In germline, CDR1 is LGHNA, CDR2 YNFKEQ. The CDR3 spans 14 residues. V lost 1 base and J 3 bases, leaving 8 bases between the germline ends. CDR3 protein: CASSQVGETDTQYF. The DNA for the CDR3 is TGTGCCAGCAGCCAAGTAGGGGAAACAGATACGCAGTATTTT.

J is TRBJ2-7 and V is TRBV27; 7 bases align to TRBD1. V gave up 5 bases and J gave up 2 bases; unmatched junction bases: 9. From germline, CDR1 is MNHEY and CDR2 SMNVEV (reference sequence). This CDR3 contains 15 residues. The CDR3 reads CASSKRRQGTYEQYF. The DNA for the CDR3 is TGTGCCAGCAGTAAACGAAGACAGGGCACCTACGAGCAGTACTTC.

This chain links TRBV5-6 with TRBJ1-6, with 7 bases aligning to TRBD1. Germline-derived CDR1 and CDR2 are SGHDT and YYEEEE. This CDR3 is built from 16 residues. The V segment lost 4 bases and the J segment 10 bases; nucleotides outside the gene matches: 14. DNA for the CDR3: TGTGCCAGCAGCCAGATGACCGGGACAGAATACTCACCCCTCCACTTT. It codes for CASSQMTGTEYSPLHF. Complete variable domain (other parts from reference TRBV5-6 and TRBJ1-6): DAGVTQSPTHLIKTRGQQVTLRCSPKSGHDTVSWYQQALGQGPQFIFQYYEEEERQRGNFPDRFSGHQFPNYSSELNVNALLLGDSALYLCASSQMTGTEYSPLHFGNGTRLTVT.

This sequence joins TRBV29-1 and TRBJ1-1; the D gene is possibly TRBD1 (5 bases). Germline-derived CDR1 and CDR2 are SQVTM and ANQGSEA. This CDR3 is 14 amino acids long. With 0 bases removed from V and 3 bases from J, the gap between germline ends came to 11 bases. CDR3 coding DNA: TGCAGCGTTGAAGATGGGGGGATCGACACTGAAGCTTTCTTT. This gives the protein CSVEDGGIDTEAFF.

The chain employs TRBV10-3 and TRBJ2-7, with 8 positions matching TRBD1. Germline CDR1 ENHRY, CDR2 SYGVKD. This CDR3 comprises 15 residues. V was clipped by 1 base and J by 2 bases; unmatched bases: 4. The CDR3 DNA sequence: TGTGCCATCAGTGAGTTCAGGGGACAGGCCTACGAGCAGTACTTC. Translated: CAISEFRGQAYEQYF.

The V gene is TRBV2, the J gene TRBJ1-2, with D unclear. Trimming left V 2 bases short and J 4 bases short, with 8 bases between. CDR1 SNHLY and CDR2 FYNNEI come from the germline V gene. The CDR3 contains 13 residues. The chain's CDR3 is CASSELPIYGYTF. CDR3 nucleotides: TGTGCCAGCAGTGAACTTCCTATCTATGGCTACACCTTC.

This clone came up a few times. The chain joins TRBV27 to TRBJ1-6, with a weak D call TRBD1 (5 bases). The CDR3 has 16 residues. The germline V gene has CDR1 MNHEY and CDR2 SMNVEV (reference sequence). With 5 bases removed from V and 7 bases from J, the gap between germline ends came to 18 bases. CDR3 DNA: TGTGCCAGCAGTCTCCTTGGGGGACCCCAAAATTCACCCCTCCACTTT. This encodes CASSLLGGPQNSPLHF.

The chain has TRBV29-1 and TRBJ2-5, with D tentatively TRBD2 (6 bases). The CDR3 sequence is 12 residues long. Germline values: CDR1 SQVTM, CDR2 ANQGSEA. The ends were cut back, 5 bases at V and 5 bases at J, with 12 bases in the middle. The CDR3 DNA follows: TGCAGCGTTTCCCCGGGGGAGGAGACCCAGTACTTC. Translated, it gives CSVSPGEETQYF.